This paragraph covers one T cell receptor (beta chain) sequence. Antigen: not known. The sample's treatment: oral pan-JAK inhibitor, 5-10 mg twice daily. The data belong to a study of CD8+ T cells in alopecia areata. Broader study findings: Against the mouse data, patients shared TCRs less clearly, possibly for HLA reasons. Since there was just one nonresponder, nobody can yet say how baseline CD8+ expansion ties to response.

Extracted RNA was reverse transcribed, and the resulting cDNA served as sequencing template. Measured with immunoSEQ multiplex PCR; TCRdb has only the in-frame clones, and not every one. Counted here are 100,000 to 150,000 clones, 61% occurring once; the ten biggest clones make up 5.7%. The CDR3 spans 14 residues. Trimming left V 3 bases short and J 4 bases short, with 13 bases between. Per the germline V gene, CDR1 is SGHRS and CDR2 is YFSETQ. The sequence derives from a human donor with alopecia areata. V is TRBV5-1 and J is TRBJ1-2; D call uncertain. The specimen comprised CD4+ T cells sorted from blood, sampled at week 4, from a patient treated with tofacitinib. In DNA, the CDR3 is TGCGCCAGCAGCTCTAACGCCGGGAGCTATGGCTACACCTTC. It yields the protein CASSSNAGSYGYTF.